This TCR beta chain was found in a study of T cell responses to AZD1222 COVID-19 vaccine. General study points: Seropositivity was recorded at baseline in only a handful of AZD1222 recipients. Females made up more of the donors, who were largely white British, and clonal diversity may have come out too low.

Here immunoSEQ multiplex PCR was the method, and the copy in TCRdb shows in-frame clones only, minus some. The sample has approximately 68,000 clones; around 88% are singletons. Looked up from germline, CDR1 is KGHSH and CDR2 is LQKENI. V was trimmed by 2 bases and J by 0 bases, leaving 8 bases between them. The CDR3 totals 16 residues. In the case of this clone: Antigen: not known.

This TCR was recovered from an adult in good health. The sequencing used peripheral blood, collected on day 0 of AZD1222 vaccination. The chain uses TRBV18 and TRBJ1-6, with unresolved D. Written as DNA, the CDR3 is TGTGCCAGCTCACCATTGCGGAGCTCCTATAATTCACCCCTCCACTTT. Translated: CASSPLRSSYNSPLHF.